The clone carrying this T cell receptor (beta chain) was seen many times. Antigen specificity is unknown. TCRdb ran MiXCR on the 5' RACE reads and lists one entry per CDR3 protein. The table shows approximately 250,000 distinct CDR3 sequences, with about 3.7% occurring only once. This sample stems from a study of T cells after yellow fever vaccination. Study-level information: Preparing low-cell-number fractions relied on SMART-Seq v4 Ultra Low Input. Points from the study as a whole: Clones that expanded after primary vaccination mostly reappeared after the booster (approximately 96% CD4, about 89% CD8). A small proportion of clonotypes was detected in both the CD4 and CD8 compartments. The secondary response was weaker, and its peak arrived faster, on day 5 versus 15.

The clonotype was recovered from a man between 18 and 29 years old who received the YFV17D yellow fever vaccine. Source: PBMCs, taken 15 days after the yellow fever booster vaccination.

CDR3 in amino acids: CASARGASNQPQHF. The CDR3 DNA reads as TGTGCCAGCGCTCGGGGGGCCAGCAATCAGCCCCAGCATTTT. The chain has TRBV6-6 and TRBJ1-5; D might be TRBD1 (6 bases). The CDR3 is made up of 14 amino acids. Trimming took 8 bases from V and 1 from J, leaving 12 bases between them. The germline CDR1 and CDR2 sequences are MNHNY and SVGAGI (reference sequence).